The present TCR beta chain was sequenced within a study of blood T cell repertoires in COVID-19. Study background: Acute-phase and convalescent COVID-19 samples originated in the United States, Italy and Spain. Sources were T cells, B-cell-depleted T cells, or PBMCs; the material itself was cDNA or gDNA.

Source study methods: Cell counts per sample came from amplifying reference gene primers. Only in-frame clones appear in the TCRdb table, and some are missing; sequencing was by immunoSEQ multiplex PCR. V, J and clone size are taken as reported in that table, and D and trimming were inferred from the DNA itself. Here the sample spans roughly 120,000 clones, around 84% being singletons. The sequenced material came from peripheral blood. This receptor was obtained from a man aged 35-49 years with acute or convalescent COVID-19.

The CDR3 sequence is CASSIQEGQPQHF. CDR3 bases: TGTGCCAGCAGTATACAAGAGGGTCAGCCCCAGCATTTT. V and J are TRBV6-5 and TRBJ1-5; no reliable D call. Trimming removed 5 bases from V and 6 bases from J, with 11 bases in between. The CDR3 contains 13 residues. Germline lookup yields CDR1 MNHEY and CDR2 SVGAGI.